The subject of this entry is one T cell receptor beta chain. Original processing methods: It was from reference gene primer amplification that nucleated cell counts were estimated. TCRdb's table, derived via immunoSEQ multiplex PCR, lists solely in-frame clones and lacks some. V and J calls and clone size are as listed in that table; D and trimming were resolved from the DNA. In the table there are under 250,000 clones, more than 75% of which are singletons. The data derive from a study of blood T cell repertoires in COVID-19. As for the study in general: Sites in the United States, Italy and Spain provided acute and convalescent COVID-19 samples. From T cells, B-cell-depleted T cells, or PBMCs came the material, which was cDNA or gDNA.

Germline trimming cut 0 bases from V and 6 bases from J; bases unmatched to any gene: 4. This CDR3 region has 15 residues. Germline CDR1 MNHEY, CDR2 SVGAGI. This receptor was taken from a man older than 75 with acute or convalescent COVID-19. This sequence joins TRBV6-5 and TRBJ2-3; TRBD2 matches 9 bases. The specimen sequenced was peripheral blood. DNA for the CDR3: TGTGCCAGCAGTTACTCTAGCGGGGGTGGGGATACGCAGTATTTT. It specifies CASSYSSGGGDTQYF.